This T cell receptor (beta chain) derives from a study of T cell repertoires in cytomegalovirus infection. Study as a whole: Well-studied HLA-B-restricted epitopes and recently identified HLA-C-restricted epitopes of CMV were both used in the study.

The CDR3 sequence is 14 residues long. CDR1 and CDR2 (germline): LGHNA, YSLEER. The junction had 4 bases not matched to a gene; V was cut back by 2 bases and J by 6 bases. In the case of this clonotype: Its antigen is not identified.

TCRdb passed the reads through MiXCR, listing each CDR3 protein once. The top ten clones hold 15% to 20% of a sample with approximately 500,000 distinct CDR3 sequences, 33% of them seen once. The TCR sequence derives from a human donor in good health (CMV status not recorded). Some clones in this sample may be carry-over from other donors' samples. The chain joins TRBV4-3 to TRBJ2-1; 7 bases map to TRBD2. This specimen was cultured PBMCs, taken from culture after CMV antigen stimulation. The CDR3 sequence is CASSQRLAGNEQFF. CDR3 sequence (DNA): TGCGCCAGCAGCCAAAGACTAGCAGGCAATGAGCAGTTCTTC.